This TCR beta chain was identified during a study of blood T cell repertoires in COVID-19. The V end lost 0 bases, the J end lost 5 bases, and 14 bases lay between the germline ends. The CDR3 spans 15 residues. Germline CDR1 and CDR2: SGHDT and YYEEEE. Some clones are missing from TCRdb's copy, which holds only in-frame ones; the method was immunoSEQ multiplex PCR. Here the sample spans about 110,000 clones, approximately 68% being singletons. The source of this sequence is a woman aged 55-69 years with acute or convalescent COVID-19. The chain recombines TRBV5-6 with TRBJ1-1; no firm D call. The sequencing input was peripheral blood. In DNA, the CDR3 is TGTGCCAGCAGCTTGGAGAGGGCGAGCGGGACTGAAGCTTTCTTT. This encodes CASSLERASGTEAFF.